This T cell receptor (beta chain) was recovered during a study of T cell responses to AZD1222 COVID-19 vaccine. Regarding the study as a whole: Receipt of two AZD1222 doses was followed by a rise in Spike-specific TCR breadth and depth. After the peak T cell response, and only then, were repertoires sampled. Donors were largely white British and mainly female; clonal diversity was possibly underestimated.

V lost 5 bases and J lost 3; bases outside the gene matches: 6. CDR1 and CDR2 (germline): ENHRY, SYGVKD. The CDR3 length is 15 residues. It was second doses at about 4 or about 12 weeks that were pooled. Sequenced by immunoSEQ multiplex PCR; TCRdb stores in-frame clones only, minus some. This table has approximately 150,000 clones, approximately 88% appearing once. The sample holds one count of this clone. Its antigen is as yet unknown. This receptor was obtained from an adult who received the AZD1222 COVID-19 vaccine. Sample: peripheral blood, taken 28 days after the second AZD1222 dose. The chain is built from TRBV10-3 and TRBJ2-3, with 9 bases aligning to TRBD2. In nucleotides, the CDR3 is TGTGCCATCAGTAGAATAGCGGGGGCAACAGATACGCAGTATTTT. Encoded protein: CAISRIAGATDTQYF.